The 4 T cell receptor beta chains presented below share a single source sample, sequenced in a study of blood T cells in healthy people across ages (dated by TCRdb to between 2015 and 2016). The library was made by 5' RACE. Reads for this sample came from an Illumina HiSeq 2500. A second PCR of about 7 to 12 cycles was performed with a sample-barcoded 5' primer and a J-beta primer mix. The public sequencing data were trimmed at Q25 with fastp and processed into clonotypes with MiXCR by TCRdb, which kept only in-frame beta chains. Identical CDR3 protein sequences are pooled into one entry, listed with their most common genes and DNA. Present in this sample are around 800,000 distinct CDR3 sequences, 55% to 65% of which were seen just once. In total, the top ten clones hold 25% to 35% of the sample. Sequenced sample: blood. Receptor source: a man aged 30-40 years in good health.

The chain carries TRBV20-1 and TRBJ1-5; D is ambiguous. The CDR3 has 15 residues. Germline V gene sequence: CDR1 DFQATT, CDR2 SNEGSKA (reference sequence). V lost 3 bases and J 0 bases, leaving 12 bases between the germline ends. The CDR3 sequence is CSASRSAHSNQPQHF. CDR3 DNA: TGCAGTGCTAGTAGGTCAGCCCATAGCAATCAGCCCCAGCATTTT.

The table lists this clonotype with many counts. This chain uses TRBV18 with TRBJ1-4, with D perhaps matching TRBD1 (6 bases). Trimming stripped 3 bases from V and 7 bases from J, with 15 bases between. The CDR3 contains 15 residues. CDR1 is KGHSH, CDR2 LQKENI, per germline. The CDR3: CASSPSRGVGEKLFF. CDR3 DNA: TGTGCCAGCTCACCCTCCAGGGGAGTGGGTGAAAAACTGTTTTTT.

The J gene is TRBJ2-6, the V gene TRBV28; 7 bases are shared with TRBD2. The CDR3 has 15 residues. The V segment lost 7 bases and the J segment 2 bases; nucleotides outside the gene matches: 5. From germline, CDR1 is MDHEN and CDR2 SYDVKM. The chain's CDR3 is CASMGGSAGANVLTF. CDR3 DNA sequence: TGTGCCAGCATGGGGGGGAGCGCTGGGGCCAACGTCCTGACTTTC.

This clonotype has only a few counts. The J gene is TRBJ2-7, the V gene TRBV15, with 7 bases matching TRBD2. The CDR3 has 12 amino acids. J was trimmed by 6 bases and V by 6 bases; bases with no gene match: 5. The germline V gene encodes CDR1 LNHNV and CDR2 YYDKDF (reference sequence). The DNA of the CDR3 is TGTGCCACCAGTCACTCGGGGGGCGAGCAGTACTTC. This codes for CATSHSGGEQYF.